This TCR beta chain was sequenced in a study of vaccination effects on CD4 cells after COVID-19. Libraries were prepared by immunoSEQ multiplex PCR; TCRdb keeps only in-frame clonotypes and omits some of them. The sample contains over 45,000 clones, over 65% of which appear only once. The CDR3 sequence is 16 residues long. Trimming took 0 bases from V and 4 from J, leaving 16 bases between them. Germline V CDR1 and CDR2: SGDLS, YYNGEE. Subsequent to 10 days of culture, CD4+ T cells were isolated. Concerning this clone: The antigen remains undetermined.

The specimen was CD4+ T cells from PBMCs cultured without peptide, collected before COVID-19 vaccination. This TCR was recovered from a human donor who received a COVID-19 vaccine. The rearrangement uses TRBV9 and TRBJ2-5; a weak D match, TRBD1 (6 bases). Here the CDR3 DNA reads TGTGCCAGCAGCGTAGGGGGGCAGGCACGGGGAGAGACCCAGTACTTC. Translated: CASSVGGQARGETQYF.